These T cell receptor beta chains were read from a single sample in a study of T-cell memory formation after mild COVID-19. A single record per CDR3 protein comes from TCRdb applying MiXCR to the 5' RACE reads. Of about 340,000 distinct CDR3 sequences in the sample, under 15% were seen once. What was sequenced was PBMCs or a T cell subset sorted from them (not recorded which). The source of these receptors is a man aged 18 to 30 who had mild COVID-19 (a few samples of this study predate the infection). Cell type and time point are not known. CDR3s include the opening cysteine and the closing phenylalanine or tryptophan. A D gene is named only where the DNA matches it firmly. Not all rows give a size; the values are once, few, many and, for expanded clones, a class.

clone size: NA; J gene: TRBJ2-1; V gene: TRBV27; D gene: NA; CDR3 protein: CASSLSGRYNEQFF; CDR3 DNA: TGTGCCAGCAGTTTATCGGGACGGTACAATGAGCAGTTCTTC
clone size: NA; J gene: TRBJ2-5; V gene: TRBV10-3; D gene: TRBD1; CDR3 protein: CAISASTGVQETQYF; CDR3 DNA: TGTGCCATCAGTGCCTCGACAGGGGTACAAGAGACCCAGTACTTC
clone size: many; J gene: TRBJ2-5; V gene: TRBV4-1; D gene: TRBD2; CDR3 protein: CASSQGTSGGETQYF; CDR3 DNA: TGCGCCAGCAGCCAAGGGACTAGCGGAGGAGAGACCCAGTACTTC
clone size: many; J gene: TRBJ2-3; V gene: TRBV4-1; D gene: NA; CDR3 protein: CASSQEAAPSTDTQYF; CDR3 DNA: TGCGCCAGCAGCCAAGAAGCTGCACCTAGCACAGATACGCAGTATTTT
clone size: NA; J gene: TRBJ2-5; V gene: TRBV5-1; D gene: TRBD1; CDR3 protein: CASSSGTGVSGETQYF; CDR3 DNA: TGCGCCAGCAGCTCCGGGACAGGGGTTTCAGGGGAGACCCAGTACTTC
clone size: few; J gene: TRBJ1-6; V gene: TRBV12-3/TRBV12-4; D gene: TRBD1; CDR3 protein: CASSYRGTGGSPLHF; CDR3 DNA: TGTGCCAGCAGTTATCGGGGGACAGGGGGTTCACCCCTCCACTTT
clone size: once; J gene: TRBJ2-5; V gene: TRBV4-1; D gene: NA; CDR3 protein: CASSLVLRETQYF; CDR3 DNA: TGCGCCAGCAGCCTAGTCTTGCGGGAGACCCAGTACTTC
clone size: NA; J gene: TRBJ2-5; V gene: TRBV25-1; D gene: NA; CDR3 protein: CASSDFGETQYF; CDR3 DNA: TGTGCCAGCAGTGACTTTGGCGAGACCCAGTACTTC
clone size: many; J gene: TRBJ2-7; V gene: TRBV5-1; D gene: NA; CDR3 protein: CASSLLDSYEQYF; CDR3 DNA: TGCGCCAGCAGCTTACTAGACAGCTACGAGCAGTACTTC
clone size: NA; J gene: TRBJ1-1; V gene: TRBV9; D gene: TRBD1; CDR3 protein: CASSVQGEGTEVFF; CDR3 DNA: TGTGCCAGCAGCGTACAGGGGGAAGGTACTGAAGTTTTCTTT
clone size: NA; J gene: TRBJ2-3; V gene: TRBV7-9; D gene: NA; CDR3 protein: CASSLEVTLGDTQYF; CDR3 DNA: TGTGCCAGCAGCTTAGAAGTGACCTTAGGGGATACGCAGTATTTT
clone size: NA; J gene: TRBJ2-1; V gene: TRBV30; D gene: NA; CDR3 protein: CAWSRLDNEQFF; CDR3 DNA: TGTGCCTGGAGCCGGCTGGACAATGAGCAGTTCTTC
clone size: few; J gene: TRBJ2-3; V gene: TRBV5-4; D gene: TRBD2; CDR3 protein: CASSSTSGASTDTQYF; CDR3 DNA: TGTGCCAGCAGCTCGACTAGCGGGGCTAGCACAGATACGCAGTATTTT
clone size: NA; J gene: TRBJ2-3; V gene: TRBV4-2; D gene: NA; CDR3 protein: CASSQDPRRTDTQYF; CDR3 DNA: TGTGCCAGCAGCCAAGATCCGCGCAGGACAGATACGCAGTATTTT
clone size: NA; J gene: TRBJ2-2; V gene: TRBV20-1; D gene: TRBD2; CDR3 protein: CSASSGGATGELFF; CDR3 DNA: TGCAGTGCTTCAAGCGGGGGGGCGACCGGGGAGCTGTTTTTT
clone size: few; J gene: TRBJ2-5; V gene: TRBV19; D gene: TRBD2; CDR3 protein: CASSTKGILAGQETQYF; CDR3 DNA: TGTGCCAGTAGTACCAAGGGGATACTAGCGGGTCAAGAGACCCAGTACTTC
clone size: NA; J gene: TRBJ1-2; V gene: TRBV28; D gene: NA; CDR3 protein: CASSLGPYGYTF; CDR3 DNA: TGTGCCAGCAGTTTGGGGCCCTATGGCTACACCTTC
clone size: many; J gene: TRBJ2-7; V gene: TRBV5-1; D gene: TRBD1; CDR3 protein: CASSFAQGNDEQYF; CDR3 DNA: TGCGCCAGCAGCTTCGCACAGGGGAACGACGAGCAGTACTTC
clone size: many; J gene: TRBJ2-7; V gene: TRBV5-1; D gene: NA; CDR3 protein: CASSEGSEQYF; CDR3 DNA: TGCGCCAGCAGTGAGGGGTCCGAGCAGTACTTC
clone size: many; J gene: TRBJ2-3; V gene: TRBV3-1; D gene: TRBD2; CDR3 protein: CASSQETGGWTTDTQYF; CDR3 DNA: TGTGCCAGCAGCCAAGAGACGGGGGGGTGGACCACAGATACGCAGTATTTT
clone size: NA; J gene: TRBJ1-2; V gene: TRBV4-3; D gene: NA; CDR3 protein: CASSQFGSSYGYTF; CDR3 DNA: TGCGCCAGCAGCCAATTTGGAAGCAGCTATGGCTACACCTTC
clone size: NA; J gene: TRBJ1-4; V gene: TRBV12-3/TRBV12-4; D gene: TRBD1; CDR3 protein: CASRQGAWTNEKLFF; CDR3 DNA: TGTGCCAGCAGACAGGGGGCATGGACTAATGAAAAACTGTTTTTT
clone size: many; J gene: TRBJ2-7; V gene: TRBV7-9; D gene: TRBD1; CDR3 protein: CASSLTGVPYEQYF; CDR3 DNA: TGTGCCAGCAGCCTCACAGGGGTGCCCTACGAGCAGTACTTC
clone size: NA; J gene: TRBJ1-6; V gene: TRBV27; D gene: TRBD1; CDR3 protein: CATTLRGQDQARSPLHF; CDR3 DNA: TGTGCCACCACCTTGAGGGGACAGGACCAAGCGCGTTCACCCCTCCACTTT
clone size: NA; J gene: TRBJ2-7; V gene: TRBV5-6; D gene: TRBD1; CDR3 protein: CASSRKNRGRVYEQYF; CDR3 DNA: TGTGCCAGCAGCCGAAAAAACAGGGGAAGGGTCTACGAGCAGTACTTC
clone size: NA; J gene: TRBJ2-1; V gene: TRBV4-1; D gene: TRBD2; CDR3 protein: CASSQVGIPGLAGGRNEQFF; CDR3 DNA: TGCGCCAGCAGCCAAGTAGGAATTCCGGGACTAGCGGGGGGCCGCAATGAGCAGTTCTTC
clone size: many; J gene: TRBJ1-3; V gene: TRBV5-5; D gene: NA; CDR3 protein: CASSLDAYRAISGNTIYF; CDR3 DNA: TGTGCCAGCAGCTTGGACGCTTATAGGGCTATCTCTGGAAACACCATATATTTT
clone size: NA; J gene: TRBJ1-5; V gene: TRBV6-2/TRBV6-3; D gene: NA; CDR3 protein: CASSYLTDRQPQHF; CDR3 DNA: TGTGCCAGCAGTTACTTAACTGATAGACAGCCCCAGCATTTT
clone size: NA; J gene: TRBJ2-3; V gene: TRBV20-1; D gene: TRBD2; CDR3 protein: CSAPVSGGAADTQYF; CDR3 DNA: TGCAGTGCTCCCGTTAGCGGGGGGGCGGCAGATACGCAGTATTTT
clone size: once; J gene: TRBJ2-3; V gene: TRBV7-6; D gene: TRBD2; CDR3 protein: CASSLAPQAGGGTDTQYF; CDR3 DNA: TGTGCCAGCAGCTTAGCGCCCCAAGCGGGAGGTGGTACAGATACGCAGTATTTT
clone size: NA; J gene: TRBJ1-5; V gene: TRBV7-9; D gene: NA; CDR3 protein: CASSFSDGSGQPQHF; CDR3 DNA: TGTGCCAGCAGCTTTTCCGACGGTTCGGGTCAGCCCCAGCATTTT
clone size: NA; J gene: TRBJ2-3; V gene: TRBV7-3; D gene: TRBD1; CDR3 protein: CASSPRRGKDTQYF; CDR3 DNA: TGTGCCAGCAGCCCCCGCAGGGGGAAGGATACGCAGTATTTT
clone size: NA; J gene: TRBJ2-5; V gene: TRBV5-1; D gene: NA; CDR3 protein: CASSLPVTGSGETQYF; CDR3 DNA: TGCGCCAGCAGCTTACCCGTCACAGGGAGCGGAGAGACCCAGTACTTC
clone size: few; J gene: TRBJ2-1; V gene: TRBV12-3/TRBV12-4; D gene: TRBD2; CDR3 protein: CASSRSGGAENEQFF; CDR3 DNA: TGTGCCAGCAGCCGTAGCGGGGGGGCCGAGAATGAGCAGTTCTTC
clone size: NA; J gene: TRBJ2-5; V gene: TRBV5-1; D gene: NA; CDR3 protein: CASSSPGVEETQYF; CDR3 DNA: TGCGCCAGCAGTTCACCAGGGGTCGAGGAGACCCAGTACTTC
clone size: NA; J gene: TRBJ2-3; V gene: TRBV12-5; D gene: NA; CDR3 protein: CASEARGLTDTQYF; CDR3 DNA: TGTGCTAGTGAAGCGCGGGGCCTCACAGATACGCAGTATTTT
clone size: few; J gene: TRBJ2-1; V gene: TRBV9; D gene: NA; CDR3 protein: CASFSWGRSYNEQFF; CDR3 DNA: TGTGCCAGCTTTAGTTGGGGCAGATCCTACAATGAGCAGTTCTTC
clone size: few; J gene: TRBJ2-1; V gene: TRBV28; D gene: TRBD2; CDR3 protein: CASRLAGPSSYNEQFF; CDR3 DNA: TGTGCCAGCCGACTAGCGGGGCCGAGCTCCTACAATGAGCAGTTCTTC
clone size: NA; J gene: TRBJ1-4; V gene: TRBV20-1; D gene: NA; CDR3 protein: CSARPGRRGVSEKLFF; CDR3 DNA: TGCAGTGCTAGACCTGGGAGGAGAGGTGTGAGTGAAAAACTGTTTTTT
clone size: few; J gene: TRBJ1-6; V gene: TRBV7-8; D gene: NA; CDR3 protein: CASSLAYGSPLHF; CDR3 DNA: TGTGCCAGCAGCTTAGCGTATGGGTCACCCCTCCACTTT
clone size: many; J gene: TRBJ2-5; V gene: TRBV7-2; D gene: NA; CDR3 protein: CASSFGGYGVPQYF; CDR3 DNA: TGTGCCAGCAGCTTTGGAGGGTACGGGGTGCCCCAGTACTTC
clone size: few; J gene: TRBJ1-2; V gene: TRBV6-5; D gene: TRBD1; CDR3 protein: CASRVPGQGGRYTF; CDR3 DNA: TGTGCCAGCAGAGTACCGGGACAGGGTGGCCGCTACACCTTC
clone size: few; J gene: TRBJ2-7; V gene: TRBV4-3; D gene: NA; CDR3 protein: CASSQVRGSEQYF; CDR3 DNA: TGCGCCAGCAGCCAAGTTCGGGGGTCCGAGCAGTACTTC
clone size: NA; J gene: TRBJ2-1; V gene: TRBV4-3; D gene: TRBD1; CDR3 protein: CASSQVPGTGGYNEQFF; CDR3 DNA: TGCGCCAGCAGCCAAGTACCCGGGACAGGGGGATACAATGAGCAGTTCTTC
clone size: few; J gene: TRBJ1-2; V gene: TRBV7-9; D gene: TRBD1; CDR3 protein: CASSPGTGLYGYTF; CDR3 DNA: TGTGCCAGCAGCCCCGGGACAGGGCTCTATGGCTACACCTTC